Below are 27 T cell receptor beta chains sequenced from a single sample in a study of blood T cells in healthy people across ages. Primed by a sample-barcoded 5' primer and a J-beta primer mix, a second PCR proceeded for about 7 to 12 cycles. TCRdb re-called the 5' RACE reads through MiXCR, storing one row per CDR3 protein. The sample consists of about 1 million distinct CDR3 sequences, 45% of them appearing once. Sequencing was performed on blood. All receptors derive from a woman aged 60-70 years in good health.

V usage is TRBV6-5 and J usage is TRBJ2-7, with a tentative D call TRBD2 (6 bases). This CDR3 contains 15 residues. Germline CDR1 is MNHEY and CDR2 is SVGAGI. V was trimmed by 6 bases and J by 0 bases, leaving 15 bases between them. The CDR3 sequence is CASSPSAGTSYEQYF. The CDR3 DNA reads as TGTGCCAGCAGCCCCTCCGCGGGAACCTCCTACGAGCAGTACTTC.

This clonotype was detected only a few times. This chain joins TRBV11-2 and TRBJ2-7; 13 bases are shared with TRBD2. V shed 4 bases, J shed 5 bases, and the junction held 14 bases outside the gene matches. Germline assignment: CDR1 SGHAT and CDR2 FQNNGV. CDR3 length: 18 amino acids. For the CDR3, the DNA is TGTGCCAGCAGCTCACGGACTAGCGGGAGTTCGAGGATCCACGAGCAGTACTTC. Protein product: CASSSRTSGSSRIHEQYF.

The chain employs TRBV15 and TRBJ2-5; D gene ambiguous. This CDR3 is built from 14 residues. The germline CDR1 and CDR2 sequences are LNHNV and YYDKDF (reference sequence). Trimming left V 0 bases short and J 1 base short, with 6 bases between. The CDR3 sequence is CATSRDRFQETQYF. In DNA form, the CDR3 reads TGTGCCACCAGCAGAGACAGGTTCCAAGAGACCCAGTACTTC.

The chain recombines TRBV2 with TRBJ1-5; the match to TRBD1 covers 8 bases. Germline V gives CDR1 SNHLY, CDR2 FYNNEI. The CDR3 runs 13 residues. The V segment lost 5 bases and the J segment 7 bases; nucleotides outside the gene matches: 4. The CDR3 DNA is TGTGCCAGCAGTTGGACAGGGCGACAGCCCCAGCATTTT. Amino acids: CASSWTGRQPQHF.

This sequence joins TRBV13 and TRBJ2-5; 15 positions agree with TRBD2. The CDR3 loop spans 17 amino acids. The junction had 6 bases not matched to a gene; V was cut back by 2 bases and J by 5 bases. Germline V gene lookup returns CDR1 PRHDT and CDR2 FYEKMQ (reference sequence). The CDR3, as DNA: TGTGCCAGCAGCTTAAGGACTAGCGGGAGGGCCGGGGAGACCCAGTACTTC. Translated, it gives CASSLRTSGRAGETQYF.

This clonotype has only a few counts. The rearrangement joins TRBV10-3 to TRBJ2-1, with no clear D. V shed 2 bases and J shed 10 bases, with 9 bases lying between them. CDR1 is ENHRY and CDR2 is SYGVKD in the germline V gene. This CDR3 region has 12 residues. CDR3 region: CAISEPIGEQFF. CDR3 in DNA: TGTGCCATCAGTGAGCCGATCGGAGAGCAGTTCTTC.

On this clonotype: A read error may produce the germline difference seen at one junction end. J is TRBJ1-2 and V is TRBV6-6; TRBD1 matches 7 bases. The V gene's germline CDR1 is MNHNY and CDR2 SVGAGI (reference sequence). CDR3 length equals 17 residues. DNA for the CDR3: TGTGCCGGCAGTTACTCGCGCACTGGACAGGTCCCCTATGGCTACACCTTC. Protein product: CAGSYSRTGQVPYGYTF.

This clonotype was picked up a small number of times. V is TRBV7-9 and J is TRBJ2-7, with TRBD1 matching over 8 bases. Trimming took 10 bases from V and 6 from J; bases not matched to a gene: 8. CDR3 size: 12 residues. Germline lookup yields CDR1 SEHNR and CDR2 FQNEAQ (reference sequence). CDR3 bases: TGTGCCACCACCTGGGACAGGCGCGAGCAGTACTTC. The encoded protein is CATTWDRREQYF.

The chain is built from TRBV7-9 and TRBJ2-5, with 9 bases that match TRBD2. The CDR3 runs 17 residues. The germline V gene has CDR1 SEHNR and CDR2 FQNEAQ (reference sequence). J lost 11 bases, V lost 2 bases, and 18 bases had no gene match. In DNA, the CDR3 is TGTGCCAGCAGCTTAAGGATGCGAGGCGGGAGGGCCGGTGAGCAGTACTTC. Encoded protein: CASSLRMRGGRAGEQYF.

The genes are TRBV12-3 or TRBV12-4 and TRBJ1-2; TRBD1 aligns across 9 bases. V gave up 6 bases and J gave up 8 bases; unmatched junction bases: 13. This CDR3 is 15 amino acids long. In nucleotides, the CDR3 is TGTGCCAGCAGCCTCCTACCCGGGACAGGGTTAGGCTACACCTTC. Translation gives CASSLLPGTGLGYTF.

The CDR3 region is CASRQTGLNQPQHF. CDR3 sequence (DNA): TGTGCCAGTAGGCAGACAGGGCTCAATCAGCCCCAGCATTTT. The chain has TRBV19 and TRBJ1-5, with 7 bases fitting TRBD1. CDR1 LNHDA and CDR2 SQIVND come from the germline V gene (reference sequence). The CDR3 loop spans 14 amino acids. Unmatched junction bases numbered 5, after V lost 6 bases and J lost 3 bases.

The V gene is TRBV7-3, the J gene TRBJ2-3; D remains unclear. Between the trimmed V and J ends, which lost 1 base and 3 bases, there was a span of 11 bases. This CDR3 is built from 15 residues. Germline CDR1 and CDR2: SGHTA and FQGTGA. DNA of the CDR3: TGTGCCAGCAGCTTAAAGCTAGGAAGAACAGATACGCAGTATTTT. Translated: CASSLKLGRTDTQYF.

This clonotype is termed medium-sized. The chain uses TRBV29-1 and TRBJ2-7; D is possibly TRBD2 (5 bases). V was trimmed by 4 bases and J by 6 bases, leaving 10 bases between them. Germline lookup yields CDR1 SQVTM and CDR2 ANQGSEA. The CDR3 runs 11 residues. CDR3 DNA: TGCAGCGTTGGAGGGCCAGCCGAGCAGTACTTC. Protein sequence: CSVGGPAEQYF.

This chain's CDR3 is CASSGLAKTNEQFF. DNA for the CDR3: TGTGCCAGCAGTGGACTAGCGAAGACGAATGAGCAGTTCTTC. The V and J genes are TRBV27 and TRBJ2-1, with 9 bases aligning to TRBD2. This CDR3 is built from 14 residues. The germline CDR1 and CDR2 sequences are MNHEY and SMNVEV (reference sequence). With 5 bases clipped from V and 7 bases from J, the junction kept 6 bases outside the gene matches.

The gene calls are TRBV12-3 or TRBV12-4 and TRBJ2-5, with 9 bases that match TRBD1. The J call may be incorrect, as the DNA end agrees better with TRBJ2-7. The CDR3 has 13 amino acids. The CDR3 loop is CASTLDRGGEQYF. CDR3 nucleotides: TGTGCCAGCACTCTCGACAGGGGGGGCGAGCAGTACTTC.

The rearrangement joins TRBV13 to TRBJ2-3, with D possibly being TRBD2 (6 bases). The V end was cut by 5 bases, the J end by 6 bases, with 18 bases between. CDR3 length equals 15 residues. Germline CDR1 and CDR2: PRHDT and FYEKMQ (reference sequence). Written as DNA, the CDR3 is TGTGCCAGCAGCCCGACTAGAGAGGGCTGGGATACGCAGTATTTT. Protein sequence: CASSPTREGWDTQYF.

The V gene is TRBV11-2, the J gene TRBJ2-5, with 14 bases fitting TRBD2. The CDR3 spans 17 residues. Germline CDR1 and CDR2: SGHAT and FQNNGV. J lost 11 bases, V lost 2 bases, and 13 bases had no gene match. CDR3 bases: TGTGCCAGCAGCTTATCCGGGACTAGCGGGAGTCGGAATGAGCAGTACTTC. Encoded protein: CASSLSGTSGSRNEQYF.

The chain employs TRBV2 and TRBJ2-7; a weak D match, TRBD2 (6 bases). Trimming stripped 3 bases from V and 2 bases from J, with 14 bases between. This CDR3 spans 15 amino acids. CDR1 is SNHLY, CDR2 FYNNEI, per germline. CDR3 bases: TGTGCCAGCAGTGACCCGGGACTCCCGACCTACGAGCAGTACTTC. Its translation: CASSDPGLPTYEQYF. Looking up the rest from reference TRBV2 and TRBJ2-7 gives the full variable domain: EPEVTQTPSHQVTQMGQEVILRCVPISNHLYFYWYRQILGQKVEFLVSFYNNEISEKSEIFDDQFSVERPDGSNFTLKIRSTKLEDSAMYFCASSDPGLPTYEQYFGPGTRLTVT.

This clonotype appeared once. This rearrangement joins TRBV25-1 to TRBJ2-5, with TRBD1 matching 9 bases. The J call is in doubt because the DNA end fits TRBJ2-7 better. CDR3 length: 17 residues. CDR1 is MGHDK and CDR2 is SYGVNS in the germline V gene. CDR3 protein: CASSALRPGTGIHEQYF. The CDR3 nucleotides are TGTGCCAGCAGTGCTCTTAGGCCCGGGACAGGGATCCACGAGCAGTACTTC.

This clonotype came up a few times. The chain employs TRBV11-1 and TRBJ2-1; TRBD2 matches 10 bases. Trimming removed 2 bases from V and 6 bases from J; junction bases left unmatched: 4. Germline-derived CDR1 and CDR2 are SGHAT and FQDESV (reference sequence). The CDR3 consists of 15 residues. The CDR3 is CASSLRLAGFNEQFF. DNA of the CDR3: TGTGCCAGCAGCTTAAGACTAGCGGGTTTCAATGAGCAGTTCTTC.

Concerning this clonotype: This sequence may be a read error, since a much larger clone differs from it by one base. This chain connects TRBV7-3 to TRBJ2-7, with D unclear. The germline CDR1 and CDR2 sequences are SGHTA and FQGTGA. The CDR3 runs to 15 residues. The CDR3 DNA reads TGTGTCAGCAGCTTAGAGGCCTCGAGCTCCTACGAGCAGTACTTC. This gives the protein CVSSLEASSSYEQYF.

The chain employs TRBV20-1 and TRBJ2-3, with D possibly being TRBD2 (5 bases). The CDR3 is made up of 14 amino acids. V gave up 3 bases and J gave up 4 bases, with 14 bases separating them. Germline CDR1 is DFQATT and CDR2 is SNEGSKA (reference sequence). As DNA, the CDR3 is TGCAGTGCTAGTCGCGAGGCTAGCCCAGATACGCAGTATTTT. It translates to CSASREASPDTQYF.

The CDR3 loop reads CASSLAPGQGLTQYF. CDR3 DNA sequence: TGTGCCAGCAGCTTAGCGCCGGGACAGGGACTAACGCAGTATTTT. V is TRBV7-2 and J is TRBJ2-3, with TRBD1 identical over 9 bases. The germline V gene has CDR1 SGHTA and CDR2 FQGNSA. The CDR3 loop spans 15 amino acids. The V segment lost 0 bases and the J segment 9 bases; nucleotides outside the gene matches: 7.

The V and J genes are TRBV29-1 and TRBJ1-1, with D perhaps TRBD1 (5 bases). This CDR3 comprises 13 residues. The germline V gene has CDR1 SQVTM and CDR2 ANQGSEA. V gave up 8 bases and J gave up 1 base, with 14 bases separating them. The CDR3 nucleotides read TGCAGCTCCGGGGCGGGCCCGAACACTGAAGCTTTCTTT. The encoded protein is CSSGAGPNTEAFF.

The genes are TRBV4-2 and TRBJ2-1; D might be TRBD2 (5 bases). With 0 bases removed from V and 8 bases from J, the gap between germline ends came to 11 bases. The CDR3 consists of 14 residues. The V gene's germline CDR1 is LGHNA and CDR2 YNFKEQ. In nucleotides, the CDR3 is TGTGCCAGCAGCCAAGAACTAGTCGCGGATGAGCAGTTCTTC. It yields the protein CASSQELVADEQFF.

This clonotype was counted only a few times. The J gene is TRBJ2-1, the V gene TRBV27; perhaps TRBD1 as D (6 bases). This CDR3 spans 12 amino acids. The V end was cut by 6 bases, the J end by 7 bases, with 10 bases between. Looked up from germline, CDR1 is MNHEY and CDR2 is SMNVEV (reference sequence). Here the CDR3 reads CASSRGVNEQFF. DNA of the CDR3: TGTGCCAGCAGCAGGGGTGTAAATGAGCAGTTCTTC.

As regards this clonotype: An end of the junction does not agree with germline; a read error may underlie this. This sequence joins TRBV3-1 and TRBJ2-7; perhaps TRBD1 as D (6 bases). Germline V lookup: CDR1 LGHDT, CDR2 YNNKEL (reference sequence). This CDR3 has 15 residues. The CDR3 here is CASSQTLQGGYEQYF. DNA for the CDR3: TGTGCCAGCAGCCAAACTTTACAGGGTGGCTACGAGCAGTATTTC.